This T cell receptor beta chain was identified in a study of spatial heterogeneity in lung cancer. At the level of the study: Alpha-chain sequences were consistently detected less often than beta-chain sequences. For the average unique TCR and UMI combination, more than nine occurrences appeared in raw reads. Findings and limits, study-wide: The appearance of ubiquitous expanded tumor TCRs in blood was greater at resection than follow-up.

Sample time point: sample taken at primary tumor resection. Frozen PBMC, nontumor lung or tumor provided whole RNA, which was sequenced unsorted. Donation came from some 72 patients with untreated early-stage non-small cell lung cancer. The CDR3 totals 11 residues. Germline lookup yields CDR1 MNHEY and CDR2 SVGEGT. Trimming left V 5 bases short and J 8 bases short, with 7 bases between. Notes on this clonotype: What it binds is unknown.

TCRdb reprocessed the 5' RACE reads with MiXCR, giving one entry per CDR3 protein. The data contain some 39,000 distinct CDR3 sequences, approximately 7% of them singletons. The sequence was collected from a female donor with early-stage non-small cell lung cancer. The chain combines TRBV6-2 or TRBV6-3 with TRBJ2-1, with no clear D. The sequencing here drew on PBMCs, taken at surgery. CDR3: CASSRLDEQFF. The CDR3 nucleotides read TGTGCCAGCAGTCGACTTGATGAGCAGTTCTTC.